The source of this T cell receptor (beta chain) is a study of early T cells in non-severe SARS-CoV-2 infection. Study context: The input, bulk RNA from unsorted whole blood, was sequenced, and chains were unpaired.

Each CDR3 protein is one row after TCRdb ran MiXCR on the 5' RACE reads. The table includes about 110,000 distinct CDR3 sequences, 9.5% to 13% detected once. In its sample, this clonotype was seen a few times. Germline loops: CDR1 SGHNT, CDR2 YENEEA. This CDR3 has 13 residues. The ends were cut back, 1 base at V and 7 bases at J, with 8 bases in the middle. This chain links TRBV11-3 with TRBJ2-1, with TRBD2 as a possible D gene (6 bases). Sequenced: whole blood. The clonotype originates from an adult who was a healthcare worker with PCR-confirmed SARS-CoV-2 infection or an uninfected control (not recorded which). CDR3 residues: CASSLGDLNEQFF. The CDR3 coding sequence is TGTGCCAGCAGCTTAGGGGACTTGAATGAGCAGTTCTTC.